The source of this T cell receptor (beta chain) is a study of siplizumab effects on memory and regulatory T cells (dated by TCRdb to about 2019). As for the study more broadly: The effect of the anti-CD2 antibody siplizumab on alloreactive T-cell subsets was examined in allogeneic mixed lymphocyte reactions constructed from human PBMCs. Paper-wide results and their limitations: Compared with memory T cells, unstimulated naive T cells appeared more diverse, and naive cells seemed to make a substantial contribution to the alloresponse. Siplizumab significantly lowered the cumulative frequency of alloreactive sequences that could be traced to unstimulated CD4+ memory T cells. Among mappable alloreactive CD4+ clones, the Treg-derived fraction averaged approximately 63% with siplizumab versus about 27% in control reactions. The suppressive function of proliferating Tregs from siplizumab cultures was not functionally confirmed. Sequences below about 10^-5 frequency were poorly captured, so only a minor fraction of alloreactive clones could be mapped to unstimulated subsets. For roughly 80-97% of proliferating CD4+ or CD8+ clones, no naive or memory phenotype could be assigned.

As for this clone: What this receptor recognizes is not known. The sample holds no much larger clone one base away, and base qualities are not on file.

Libraries were constructed by the immunoSEQ multiplex PCR assay. Approximately 10^5 TCR templates per sample were assayed by the deep sequencing platform. Genomic DNA extracted from sorted T cells was used for TCRbeta CDR3 sequencing. Per the authors' processing: Clonal analysis of TCRbeta CDR3 data was done in the R programming language. Comparing unstimulated samples against CFSE-low samples taken after the reaction was how alloreactive CD4+ and CD8+ clones were defined. Regulatory or non-regulatory origin of alloreactive CD4+ clones was assigned by matching sequences to the sorted unstimulated Treg and non-Treg repertoires. The clones in this table, taken by TCRdb from immuneACCESS, are in-frame only. Not every clone is retained; where verified, under half of the shortfall comes from an unresolved V gene, and the cause of the rest is unknown. V, J and clone size derive from that table, while D and trimming were established from the DNA sequence. The sample table shows roughly 100,000 clones, and about 93% are seen once. The ten largest make up around 0.32% of the sample.

Sorted unstimulated T cells and proliferating T cells recovered from mixed lymphocyte reactions were subjected to TCRbeta CDR3 sequencing. Fresh whole blood from 9 to 11 HLA-typed healthy donors was used as the source from which PBMCs were isolated. Material for sequencing was CD4+ T cells sorted from blood. The TCR sequence derives from a human donor in good health.

The DNA sequence reads TGTGCCAGCAGCCCCGACAAAAATCAGCCCCAGCATTTT. Translated, it gives CASSPDKNQPQHF. This receptor chain uses TRBV6-1 and TRBJ1-5; a confident D gene designation cannot be given. CDR1 and CDR2 are read off the germline V gene as MNHNS and SASEGT. V is reduced by 6 bases and J by 4 bases, leaving a spacing of 10 bases between them. Counted from cysteine to phenylalanine, this CDR3 has 13 amino acids. Just CDR3 DNA is preserved here, 39 bases in frame from base 1.